This is a list of T cell receptor beta chains from one sample in a study of CD8+CD57+ T cells in acquired aplastic anemia. TCRdb re-derived calls from the reads in MiXCR, one entry per CDR3 protein. Of hundreds of thousands of distinct CDR3 sequences listed, over 25% were seen once; the top ten hold around 0.82%. The sample consisted of sorted CD4+, CD8+, or CD8+CD57+ T cells (not recorded which) from PBMCs. These receptors were collected from a human donor with aplastic anemia. CDR3s include the opening cysteine and the closing phenylalanine or tryptophan.

j_gene	v_gene	CDR3aa
TRBJ1-6	TRBV25-1	CDSSENSPLHF
TRBJ2-1	TRBV5-1	CASRAAGGPENEQFF
TRBJ2-5	TRBV19	CASSSQSGGYQETQYF
TRBJ2-3	TRBV2	CASSFVGGRDTQYF
TRBJ1-1	TRBV4-1	CASSQVVQNTEAFF
TRBJ2-7	TRBV10-3	CAISEVNDPYEQYF
TRBJ2-2	TRBV6-1	CASSKGQGNTGELFF
TRBJ2-1	TRBV6-1	CASRTGTVYNEQFF
TRBJ1-3	TRBV12-3/TRBV12-4	CASREPGQKISSGNTIYF
TRBJ1-1	TRBV9	CASSPQLPWGTEAFF
TRBJ2-1	TRBV20-1	CSARDIKRLGFEQFF
TRBJ1-6	TRBV20-1	CSAWDRVGSPLHF
TRBJ1-5	TRBV6-1	CASRNSNQPQHF
TRBJ2-3	TRBV3-1	CASSLPVAADTQYF
TRBJ1-1	TRBV10-3	CAISAQENTEAFF
TRBJ2-1	TRBV7-6	CASILDNEQFF
TRBJ1-1	TRBV29-1	CSVRRGRGNTEAFF
TRBJ1-3	TRBV4-2	CASSRGVRDSGNTIYF
TRBJ2-1	TRBV4-2	CASSQVARTVSYNEQFF
TRBJ1-6	TRBV20-1	CSAKRPWIGDNSPLHF
TRBJ2-7	TRBV7-2	CASSTASGRIHEQYF
TRBJ2-7	TRBV19	CASSPPGAAPSYEQYF
TRBJ2-3	TRBV24-1	CATSDLPHGGGTDTQYF
TRBJ1-2	TRBV19	CASSWQGDYGYTF
TRBJ1-1	TRBV6-2/TRBV6-3	CASNLGGDELRNTEAFF
TRBJ2-1	TRBV4-1	CASSQDPAGRRNEQFF
TRBJ1-2	TRBV5-1	CASSVSPGDYPLKNYGYTF
TRBJ2-7	TRBV6-4	CASSDSGTSGVYEQYF
TRBJ1-1	TRBV10-3	CAISERQGNTEAFF
TRBJ2-1	TRBV11-2	CASSQRSGRAYNEQFF